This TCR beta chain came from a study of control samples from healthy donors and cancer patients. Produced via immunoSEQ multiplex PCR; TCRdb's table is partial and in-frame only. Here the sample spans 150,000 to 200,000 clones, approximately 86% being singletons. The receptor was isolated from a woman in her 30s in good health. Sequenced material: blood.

The CDR3 region is CSVLRGSYEQYF. As DNA, the CDR3 is TGCAGCGTTCTCCGGGGATCCTACGAGCAGTACTTC. The chain recombines TRBV29-1 with TRBJ2-7, with D possibly being TRBD2 (5 bases). Germline V gene sequence: CDR1 SQVTM, CDR2 ANQGSEA. This CDR3 contains 12 residues. Trimming took off 5 bases at V and 1 base at J, with 9 bases between the two ends.